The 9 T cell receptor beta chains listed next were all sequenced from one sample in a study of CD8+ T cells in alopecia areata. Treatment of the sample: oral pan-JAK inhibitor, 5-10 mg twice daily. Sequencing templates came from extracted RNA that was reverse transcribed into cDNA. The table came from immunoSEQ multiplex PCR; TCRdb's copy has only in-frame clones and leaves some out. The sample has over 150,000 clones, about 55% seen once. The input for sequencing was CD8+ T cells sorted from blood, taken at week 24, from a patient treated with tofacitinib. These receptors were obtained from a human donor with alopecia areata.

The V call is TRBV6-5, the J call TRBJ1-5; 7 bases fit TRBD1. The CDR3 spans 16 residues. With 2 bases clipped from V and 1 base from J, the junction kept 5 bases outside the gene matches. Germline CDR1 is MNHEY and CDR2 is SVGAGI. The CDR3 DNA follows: TGTGCCAGCAGTTACGGACCAGGGGGGAGCAATCAGCCCCAGCATTTT. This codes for CASSYGPGGSNQPQHF.

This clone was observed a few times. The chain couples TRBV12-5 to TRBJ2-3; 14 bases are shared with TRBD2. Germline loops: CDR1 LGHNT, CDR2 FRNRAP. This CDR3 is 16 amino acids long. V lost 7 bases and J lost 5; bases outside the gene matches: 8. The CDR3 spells CASAEGTSGGLDTQYF. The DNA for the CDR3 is TGTGCTAGTGCCGAAGGGACTAGCGGGGGCCTAGATACGCAGTATTTT.

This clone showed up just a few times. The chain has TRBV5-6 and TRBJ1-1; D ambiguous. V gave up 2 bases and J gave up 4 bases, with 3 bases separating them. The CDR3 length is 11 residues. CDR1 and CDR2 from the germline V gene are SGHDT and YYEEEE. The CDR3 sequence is CASSFGTEAFF. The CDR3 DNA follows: TGTGCCAGCAGCTTCGGCACTGAAGCTTTCTTT.

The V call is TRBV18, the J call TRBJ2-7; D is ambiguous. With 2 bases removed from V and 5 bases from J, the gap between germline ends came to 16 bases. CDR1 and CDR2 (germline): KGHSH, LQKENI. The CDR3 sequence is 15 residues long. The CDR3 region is CASSPAERRSHEQYF. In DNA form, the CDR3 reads TGTGCCAGCTCACCAGCCGAGAGACGATCCCACGAGCAGTACTTC.

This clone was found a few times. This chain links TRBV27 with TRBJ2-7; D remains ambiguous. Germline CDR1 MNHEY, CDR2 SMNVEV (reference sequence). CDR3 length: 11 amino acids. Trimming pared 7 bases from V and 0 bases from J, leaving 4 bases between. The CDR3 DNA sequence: TGTGCCAGCAAAGGCTCCTACGAGCAGTACTTC. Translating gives CASKGSYEQYF.

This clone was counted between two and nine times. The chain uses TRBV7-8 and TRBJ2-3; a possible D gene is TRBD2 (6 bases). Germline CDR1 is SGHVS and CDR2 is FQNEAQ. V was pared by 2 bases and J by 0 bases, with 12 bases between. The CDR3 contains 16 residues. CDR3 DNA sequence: TGTGCCAGCAGCTTATCCCGGGGGACTAGCACAGATACGCAGTATTTT. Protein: CASSLSRGTSTDTQYF.

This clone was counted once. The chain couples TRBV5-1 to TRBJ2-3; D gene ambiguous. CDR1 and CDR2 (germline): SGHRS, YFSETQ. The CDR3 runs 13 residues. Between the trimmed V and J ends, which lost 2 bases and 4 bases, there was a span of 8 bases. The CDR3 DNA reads TGCGCCAGCAGCTTTTGGTGGGCAGATACGCAGTATTTT. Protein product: CASSFWWADTQYF.

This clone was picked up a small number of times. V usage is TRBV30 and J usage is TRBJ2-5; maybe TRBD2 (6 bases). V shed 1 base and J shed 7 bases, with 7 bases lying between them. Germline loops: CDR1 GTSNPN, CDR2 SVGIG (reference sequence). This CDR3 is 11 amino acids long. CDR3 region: CAWSEAGTQYF. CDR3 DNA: TGTGCCTGGAGTGAAGCGGGGACCCAGTACTTC. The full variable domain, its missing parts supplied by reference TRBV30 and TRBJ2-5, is SQTIHQWPATLVQPVGSPLSLECTVEGTSNPNLYWYRQAAGRGLQLLFYSVGIGQISSEVPQNLSASRPQDRQFILSSKKLLLSDSGFYLCAWSEAGTQYFGPGTRLLVL.

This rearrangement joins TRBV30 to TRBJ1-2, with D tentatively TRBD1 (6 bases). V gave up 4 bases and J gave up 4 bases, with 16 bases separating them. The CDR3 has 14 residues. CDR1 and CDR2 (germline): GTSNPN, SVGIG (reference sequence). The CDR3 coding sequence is TGTGCCTGGACGGCAGGGGCCATCTCCTATGGCTACACCTTC. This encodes CAWTAGAISYGYTF.